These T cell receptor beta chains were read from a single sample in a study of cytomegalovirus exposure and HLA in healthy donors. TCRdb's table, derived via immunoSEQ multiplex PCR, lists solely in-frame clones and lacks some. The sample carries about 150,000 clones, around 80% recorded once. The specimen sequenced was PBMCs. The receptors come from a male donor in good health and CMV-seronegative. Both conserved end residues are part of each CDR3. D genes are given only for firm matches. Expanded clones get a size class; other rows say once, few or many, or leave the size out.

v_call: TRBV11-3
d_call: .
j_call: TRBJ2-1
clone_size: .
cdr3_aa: CASSSPQASNEQFF
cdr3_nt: TGTGCCAGCAGCTCTCCTCAGGCCTCCAATGAGCAGTTCTTC

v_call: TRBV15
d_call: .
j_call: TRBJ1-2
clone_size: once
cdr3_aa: CATSRDWGDYGYTF
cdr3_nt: TGTGCCACCAGCAGAGATTGGGGGGACTATGGCTACACCTTC

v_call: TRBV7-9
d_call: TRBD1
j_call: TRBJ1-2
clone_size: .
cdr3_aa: CASSSSGTGDYGYTF
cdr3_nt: TGTGCCAGCAGCTCAAGTGGGACAGGGGACTATGGCTACACCTTC

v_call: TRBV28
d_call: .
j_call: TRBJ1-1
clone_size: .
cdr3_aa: CASSPLGRVNTEAFF
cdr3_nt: TGTGCCAGCAGTCCGTTGGGGCGAGTGAACACTGAAGCTTTCTTT

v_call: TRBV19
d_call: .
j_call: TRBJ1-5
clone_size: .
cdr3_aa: CASSRPGRGDQPQHF
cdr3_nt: TGTGCCAGTAGTCGTCCAGGCAGGGGAGATCAGCCCCAGCATTTT

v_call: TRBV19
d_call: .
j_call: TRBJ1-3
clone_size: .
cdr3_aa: CASRTGGGNTIYF
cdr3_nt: TGTGCCAGTAGGACAGGAGGTGGAAACACCATATATTTT

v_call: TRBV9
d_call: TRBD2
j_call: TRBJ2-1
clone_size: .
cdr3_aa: CASSVVSSGGYNEQFF
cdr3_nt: TGTGCCAGCAGCGTAGTTTCTAGCGGGGGTTACAATGAGCAGTTCTTC

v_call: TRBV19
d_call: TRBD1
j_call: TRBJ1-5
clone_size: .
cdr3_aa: CASSGVSTGTGGWSNQPQHF
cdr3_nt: TGTGCCAGTAGTGGGGTATCTACCGGGACAGGGGGCTGGAGCAATCAGCCCCAGCATTTT

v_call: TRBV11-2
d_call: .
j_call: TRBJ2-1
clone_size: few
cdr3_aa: CASSLGSGRRANEQFF
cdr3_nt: TGTGCCAGCAGCTTAGGATCAGGGAGGAGGGCCAATGAGCAGTTCTTC

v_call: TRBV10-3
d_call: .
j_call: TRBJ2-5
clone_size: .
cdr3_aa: CAISGLVQETQYF
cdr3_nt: TGTGCCATCAGTGGGCTAGTCCAAGAGACCCAGTACTTC

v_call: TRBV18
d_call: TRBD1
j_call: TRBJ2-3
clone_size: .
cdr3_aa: CASSPPGTASTDTQYF
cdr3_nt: TGTGCCAGCTCACCACCTGGGACAGCCAGCACAGATACGCAGTATTTT

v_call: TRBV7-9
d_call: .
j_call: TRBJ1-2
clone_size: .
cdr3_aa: CASSLEQGYTF
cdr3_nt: TGTGCCAGCAGCTTAGAACAGGGCTACACCTTC

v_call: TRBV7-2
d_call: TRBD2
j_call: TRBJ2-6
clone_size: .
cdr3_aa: CASSTGLAGSSGANVLTF
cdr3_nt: TGTGCCAGCAGCACGGGACTAGCGGGAAGCTCTGGGGCCAACGTCCTGACTTTC

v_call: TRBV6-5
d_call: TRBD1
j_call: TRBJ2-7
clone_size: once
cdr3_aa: CASSYHGTAYEQYF
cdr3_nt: TGTGCCAGCAGTTATCATGGGACAGCCTACGAGCAGTACTTC

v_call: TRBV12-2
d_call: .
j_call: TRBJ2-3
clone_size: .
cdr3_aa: CASPLAGVFPPKTDTQYF
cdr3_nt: TGTGCAAGCCCACTAGCGGGAGTATTTCCGCCAAAAACAGATACGCAGTATTTT